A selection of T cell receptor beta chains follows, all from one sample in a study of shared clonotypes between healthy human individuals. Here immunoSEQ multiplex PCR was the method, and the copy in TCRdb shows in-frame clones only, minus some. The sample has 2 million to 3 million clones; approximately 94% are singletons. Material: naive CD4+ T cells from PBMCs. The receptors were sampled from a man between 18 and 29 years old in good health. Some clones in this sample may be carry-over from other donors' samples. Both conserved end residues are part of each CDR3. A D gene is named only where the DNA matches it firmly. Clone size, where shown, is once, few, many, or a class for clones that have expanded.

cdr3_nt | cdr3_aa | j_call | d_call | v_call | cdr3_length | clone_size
TGTGCCAGCAGGGGGGACTTTGGAAACACCATATATTTT | CASRGDFGNTIYF | TRBJ1-3 | NA | TRBV28 | 13 | NA
TGTGCCAGCAGCCAAGGGTACCTTTACGAGCAGTACTTC | CASSQGYLYEQYF | TRBJ2-7 | NA | TRBV14 | 13 | once
TGTGCCAGCAGCTTCTCGGGAGCCACAGATACGCAGTATTTT | CASSFSGATDTQYF | TRBJ2-3 | NA | TRBV7-3 | 14 | NA
TGTGCCAGCAGCCCCGGGGCGGGGGAAAGAGGCACAGATACGCAGTATTTT | CASSPGAGERGTDTQYF | TRBJ2-3 | TRBD2 | TRBV11-3 | 17 | NA
TGTGCCAGCAGTGCGATCACTGAAGCTTTCTTT | CASSAITEAFF | TRBJ1-1 | NA | TRBV28 | 11 | few
TGTGCCAGCAGCTTAGTTGGGGCAACTAATGAAAAACTGTTTTTT | CASSLVGATNEKLFF | TRBJ1-4 | NA | TRBV7-9 | 15 | NA
TGTGCCAGCAGCTTATGGTACGAGCAGTACTTC | CASSLWYEQYF | TRBJ2-7 | NA | TRBV7-2 | 11 | few
TGTGCCAGCAGCGATGCAGGGGTCGGACAGCCCCAGCATTTT | CASSDAGVGQPQHF | TRBJ1-5 | NA | TRBV28 | 14 | NA
TGTGCCAGCAGCCAGGGGGTGGAGCAGTACTTC | CASSQGVEQYF | TRBJ2-7 | TRBD1 | TRBV5-6 | 11 | NA
TGTGCCAGCAGCTTGGCAGGGGCAAACACCATATATTTT | CASSLAGANTIYF | TRBJ1-3 | NA | TRBV5-4 | 13 | NA
TGCGCCAGCAGCTTGGCTAACGGGCCATACAATGAGCAGTTCTTC | CASSLANGPYNEQFF | TRBJ2-1 | NA | TRBV5-1 | 15 | NA
TGTGCCAGCAGTTTAGAGTGGCCCACCGACGGGATCAATGAGCAGTTCTTC | CASSLEWPTDGINEQFF | TRBJ2-1 | NA | TRBV28 | 17 | once
TGTGCCAGCAGTTTAATTTTCGGGACAGGCTCTGGAAACACCATATATTTT | CASSLIFGTGSGNTIYF | TRBJ1-3 | TRBD1 | TRBV28 | 17 | NA
TGTGCCAGCAGTTTGGGGACAGGGGGCGTCTATAGCAATCAGCCCCAGCATTTT | CASSLGTGGVYSNQPQHF | TRBJ1-5 | TRBD1 | TRBV28 | 18 | NA
TGTGCCAGCAGCCCGGTCGGGGCGTGGGACCGCGCCTCCTACGAGCAGTACTTC | CASSPVGAWDRASYEQYF | TRBJ2-7 | NA | TRBV5-8 | 18 | NA
TGTGCCATCAGTGAGGGAATAATGGATATTGAGCAGTACTTC | CAISEGIMDIEQYF | TRBJ2-7 | NA | TRBV10-3 | 14 | NA
TGTGCCAGCAGGGTCCCTGGACAGGGTCCGTACGAGCAGTACTTC | CASRVPGQGPYEQYF | TRBJ2-7 | TRBD1 | TRBV27 | 15 | NA
TGTGCCACCCTCAAGGAGCGGGGCTACAATGAGCAGTTCTTC | CATLKERGYNEQFF | TRBJ2-1 | TRBD2 | TRBV6-1 | 14 | NA
TGTGCCAGCAGGGACCTCACAGATACGCAGTATTTT | CASRDLTDTQYF | TRBJ2-3 | NA | TRBV2 | 12 | NA
TGTGCCAGCAGCTTACAGGGGTACCCAGATACGCAGTATTTT | CASSLQGYPDTQYF | TRBJ2-3 | TRBD1 | TRBV28 | 14 | once
TGCGCCAGCAGCCGCGGGGGGGCGTCGGACTATGGCTACACCTTC | CASSRGGASDYGYTF | TRBJ1-2 | NA | TRBV5-1 | 15 | NA
TGCGCCAGCAGCCCTCGGGACAGACCTAATGAGCAGTTCTTC | CASSPRDRPNEQFF | TRBJ2-1 | TRBD1 | TRBV4-1 | 14 | once
TGTGCCAGCAGCCAGCCCTCATACCTACAGGGGTTGCACACTGAAGCTTTCTTT | CASSQPSYLQGLHTEAFF | TRBJ1-1 | TRBD1 | TRBV7-9 | 18 | once
TGTGCCAGCAGTGAAGCCCAAACCCCCGCCTTC | CASSEAQTPAF | TRBJ1-2 | NA | TRBV6-1 | 11 | NA
TGTGCCAGCAGGGGGACAGAAAACTATGGCTACACCTTC | CASRGTENYGYTF | TRBJ1-2 | TRBD1 | TRBV6-5 | 13 | once
TGCGCCAGCAGCTCTGGGACTAGCGGCCTCACAGATACGCAGTATTTT | CASSSGTSGLTDTQYF | TRBJ2-3 | TRBD2 | TRBV5-1 | 16 | NA
TGTGCCAGCAGCCCCGGGGGTAGGGAGTCCTACGAGCAGTACTTC | CASSPGGRESYEQYF | TRBJ2-7 | NA | TRBV7-3 | 15 | NA
TGTGCCAGCACCTCCGGACTAGGGGAGTACTTC | CASTSGLGEYF | TRBJ2-5 | TRBD2 | TRBV6-5 | 11 | NA
TGCAGCGTTGGCCCGGACAGCCGGAACACTGAAGCTTTCTTT | CSVGPDSRNTEAFF | TRBJ1-1 | NA | TRBV29-1 | 14 | few
TGTGCCAGCAAAAAAAACATGGTAGATACGCAGTATTTT | CASKKNMVDTQYF | TRBJ2-3 | NA | TRBV2 | 13 | NA
TGTGCCAGCAGCTTAACAAAAAACACTGAAGCTTTCTTT | CASSLTKNTEAFF | TRBJ1-1 | NA | TRBV7-3 | 13 | NA
TGTGCCAGCAGCCGCGACACCGTTAACTACGAGCAGTACTTC | CASSRDTVNYEQYF | TRBJ2-7 | NA | TRBV6-6 | 14 | NA
TGTGCCAGCAGTTTCCCAGACAGGCCTGGAAACACCATATATTTT | CASSFPDRPGNTIYF | TRBJ1-3 | NA | TRBV28 | 15 | NA
TGTGCCAGCAGTCCTGGACAGAGCTCCTACGAGCAGTACTTC | CASSPGQSSYEQYF | TRBJ2-7 | NA | TRBV28 | 14 | NA
TGTGCCAGCAGTTTCTTCAGGACTAGCGGGATGGGCGGGGAGCTGTTTTTT | CASSFFRTSGMGGELFF | TRBJ2-2 | TRBD2 | TRBV28 | 17 | NA
TGTGCCAGCAGCGGACACGACAGACCCTATGGCTACACCTTC | CASSGHDRPYGYTF | TRBJ1-2 | NA | TRBV9 | 14 | NA
TGTGCCAGCAGCACTCCAGGGGTCAGGGATGAAAAACTGTTTTTT | CASSTPGVRDEKLFF | TRBJ1-4 | NA | TRBV5-8 | 15 | NA
TGCGCCAGCAGCTTAGACAGGGGGCTGTACAATGAGCAGTTCTTC | CASSLDRGLYNEQFF | TRBJ2-1 | TRBD1 | TRBV5-1 | 15 | NA
TGCGCCAGCCTCGAGGGGACCTCCAACACAGATACGCAGTATTTT | CASLEGTSNTDTQYF | TRBJ2-3 | NA | TRBV5-1 | 15 | once
TGTGCCAGCAGCCCTATAGCGGGCTTCCAAGAGACCCAGTACTTC | CASSPIAGFQETQYF | TRBJ2-5 | TRBD2 | TRBV5-4 | 15 | once
TGTGCCAGCAGACCAGGGGTCTTTAATGAAAAACTGTTTTTT | CASRPGVFNEKLFF | TRBJ1-4 | NA | TRBV28 | 14 | NA
TGTGCCAGCAGCAAAGGGCAGGAGGGGAACACTGAAGCTTTCTTT | CASSKGQEGNTEAFF | TRBJ1-1 | NA | TRBV21-1 | 15 | NA
TGTGCCAGCAGTTACGGTCATGGCGTCGGCTATGGCTACACCTTC | CASSYGHGVGYGYTF | TRBJ1-2 | NA | TRBV6-5 | 15 | NA
TGTGCCAGCAGCGCCCAGGGGTTGGGGTTCACTGAAGCTTTCTTT | CASSAQGLGFTEAFF | TRBJ1-1 | NA | TRBV9 | 15 | NA
TGTGCCAGCAGTGAAGCCCCTAAGACCGTCTACGAGCAGTACTTC | CASSEAPKTVYEQYF | TRBJ2-7 | NA | TRBV6-1 | 15 | NA
TGTGCCAGCAGCTTGCTGCAGGGGACTAGCACAGATACGCAGTATTTT | CASSLLQGTSTDTQYF | TRBJ2-3 | NA | TRBV5-5 | 16 | NA
TGTGCCAGCAGCTCGGTACCCACGAGCACAGATACGCAGTATTTT | CASSSVPTSTDTQYF | TRBJ2-3 | NA | TRBV5-6 | 15 | NA